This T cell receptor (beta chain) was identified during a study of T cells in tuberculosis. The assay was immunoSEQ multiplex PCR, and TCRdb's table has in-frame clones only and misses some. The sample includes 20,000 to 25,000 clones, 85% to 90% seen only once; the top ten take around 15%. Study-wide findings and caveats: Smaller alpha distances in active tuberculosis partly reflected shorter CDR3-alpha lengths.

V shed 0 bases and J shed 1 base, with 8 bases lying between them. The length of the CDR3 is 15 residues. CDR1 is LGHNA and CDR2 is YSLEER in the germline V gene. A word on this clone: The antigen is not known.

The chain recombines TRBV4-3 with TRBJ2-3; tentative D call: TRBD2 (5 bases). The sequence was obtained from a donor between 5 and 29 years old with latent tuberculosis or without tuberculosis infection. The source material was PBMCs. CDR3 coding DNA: TGCGCCAGCAGCCAAGAGGACTTACGCACAGATACGCAGTATTTT. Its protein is CASSQEDLRTDTQYF.